These T cell receptor beta chains were read from a single sample in a study of long-term antiretroviral therapy in people with HIV. This table comes from immunoSEQ multiplex PCR, and its TCRdb copy is limited to in-frame clones, with some not included. This table has some 28,000 clones, roughly 96% appearing once. Sequencing used unsorted PBMCs, obtained roughly 6.3 years after starting antiretroviral therapy. The source of these receptors is a man in his thirties or forties with HIV. CDR3s include the opening cysteine and the closing phenylalanine or tryptophan. A D gene is named only where the DNA matches it firmly. A clone size is listed for some rows: how often the clone was seen (once, few, many), or a class if it is expanded.

d_gene | j_gene | abundance | v_gene | CDR3nt | CDR3aa
TRBD1 | TRBJ2-3 | NA | TRBV27 | TGTGCCAGCAGCAACAGGGGTAGCGCAGATACGCAGTATTTT | CASSNRGSADTQYF
TRBD2 | TRBJ2-1 | NA | TRBV29-1 | TGCAGCGTTTCTGCGGGGGGTAATGAGCAGTTCTTC | CSVSAGGNEQFF
NA | TRBJ1-5 | NA | TRBV7-9 | TGTGCCAGCAGAGGGGACAATCAGCCCCAGCATTTT | CASRGDNQPQHF
TRBD2 | TRBJ2-1 | NA | TRBV28 | TGTGCCAGCAGTCGCGCCCCGGGACTAGCGGGAGTAGCTTTATATGAGCAGTTCTTC | CASSRAPGLAGVALYEQFF
NA | TRBJ2-3 | once | TRBV10-3 | TGTGCCATCACCATTGGGGCAACACGAGATACGCAGTATTTT | CAITIGATRDTQYF
TRBD1 | TRBJ1-1 | NA | TRBV4-1 | TGCGCCAGCAGCTGGACCGGGACAGGGGACCCTGAAGCTTTCTTT | CASSWTGTGDPEAFF
NA | TRBJ2-2 | NA | TRBV5-8 | TGTGCCAGCAGCTCCCGGTTAGCCCCCACCGGGGAGCTGTTTTTT | CASSSRLAPTGELFF
TRBD2 | TRBJ2-7 | NA | TRBV7-9 | TGTGCCAGCAGCCGGACTAGCGGGCCTACCTACGAGCAGTACTTC | CASSRTSGPTYEQYF
NA | TRBJ2-6 | NA | TRBV6-4 | TGTGCCAGCAGTGACACTAGCTCTGGGGCCAACGTCCTGACTTTC | CASSDTSSGANVLTF
NA | TRBJ2-1 | NA | TRBV9 | TGTGCCAGCAGCGGGAGTTCTCAGGGGGGCCCAGGGACGGAGCAGTTCTTC | CASSGSSQGGPGTEQFF
NA | TRBJ2-1 | NA | TRBV5-5 | TGTGCCAGCAGCTTGACTAGCACTTATTACAATGAGCAGTTCTTC | CASSLTSTYYNEQFF
NA | TRBJ1-2 | NA | TRBV6-4 | TGTGCCAGCAGTGACTCCAGGTCTGGCTACACCTTC | CASSDSRSGYTF
NA | TRBJ1-1 | NA | TRBV5-6 | TGTGCCAGCAGCCGGGGCAGGGGTCTCATGAACACTGAAGCTTTCTTT | CASSRGRGLMNTEAFF
NA | TRBJ2-1 | once | TRBV5-6 | TGTGCCAGCAGCTGGTACCGGGACTTACAGAGGGGTGAGCAGTTCTTC | CASSWYRDLQRGEQFF
TRBD1 | TRBJ2-7 | NA | TRBV4-3 | TGCGCCAGCAGCCAAGTCTTCGGGACAGGGGGCGGGGAGCAGTACTTC | CASSQVFGTGGGEQYF
TRBD1 | TRBJ1-2 | NA | TRBV2 | TGTGCCAGCAGGTTCGGACAGGGTTTGAACTATGGCTACACCTTC | CASRFGQGLNYGYTF
NA | TRBJ2-7 | NA | TRBV2 | TGTGCCAGCAGTGAATATTACGAGCAGTACTTC | CASSEYYEQYF
NA | TRBJ2-7 | once | TRBV29-1 | TGCAGCGCAGAGGACTGGCGCTACGAGCAGTACTTC | CSAEDWRYEQYF
TRBD1 | TRBJ2-2 | NA | TRBV13 | TGTGCCAGCAGCACCACAGGGGGCGCATCTGACACCGGGGAGCTGTTTTTT | CASSTTGGASDTGELFF
TRBD1 | TRBJ1-1 | NA | TRBV2 | TGTGCCAGGGGGACAGGGAACACTGAAGCTTTCTTT | CARGTGNTEAFF
NA | TRBJ2-7 | NA | TRBV2 | TGTGCCAGCAGTGACGGGGGCCTAAGCGAGCAGTACTTC | CASSDGGLSEQYF
TRBD1 | TRBJ2-4 | NA | TRBV5-1 | TGCGCCAGCAGCACCCCGACAGGGGGGAACATTCAGTACTTC | CASSTPTGGNIQYF
TRBD1 | TRBJ2-7 | NA | TRBV11-2 | TGTGCCAGCAGAAGGGACAGAGCGGTCTACGAGCAGTACTTC | CASRRDRAVYEQYF
TRBD1 | TRBJ1-2 | NA | TRBV9 | TGTGCCAGCAGCGTCGACAGGGTCAGCGGCTACACCTTC | CASSVDRVSGYTF
TRBD1 | TRBJ1-2 | NA | TRBV4-3 | TGCGCCAGCAGCGCTGTCGGGACAGCCTATGGCTACACCTTC | CASSAVGTAYGYTF
TRBD1 | TRBJ2-2 | NA | TRBV27 | TGTGCCAGCAGTTCCCCGGCGGGGACAGGGTCACAAGCGGGAACCGGGGAGCTGTTTTTT | CASSSPAGTGSQAGTGELFF
NA | TRBJ1-5 | NA | TRBV5-1 | TGCGCCAGCAGCCCGGATAGCAATCAGCCCCAGCATTTT | CASSPDSNQPQHF
NA | TRBJ2-5 | NA | TRBV6-5 | TGTGCCAGCAGTCCTGACAGATTCCAAGAGACCCAGTACTTC | CASSPDRFQETQYF
TRBD2 | TRBJ2-7 | NA | TRBV9 | TGTGCCAGCAGCGGTAGCGGGCTGAGCTCCTACGAGCAGTACTTC | CASSGSGLSSYEQYF
TRBD2 | TRBJ2-1 | NA | TRBV7-9 | TGTGCCAGCAGCGAGACTAGCGGGGTGGCGTTCTTC | CASSETSGVAFF
TRBD1 | TRBJ2-7 | NA | TRBV7-9 | TGTGCCAGCAGACAGACAGGGGCCTTCGTATCCTACGAGCAGTACTTC | CASRQTGAFVSYEQYF
NA | TRBJ2-7 | NA | TRBV6-6 | TGTGCCAGCAGTTATACCTCCGCCGGACAGCAGTACTTC | CASSYTSAGQQYF
TRBD2 | TRBJ2-2 | NA | TRBV19 | TGTGCCAGTTATAAGACGGGAGGGATAAACACCGGGGAGCTGTTTTTT | CASYKTGGINTGELFF
NA | TRBJ1-1 | NA | TRBV19 | TGTGCCAGTAGTAGGTTAGTCGGGGCCATGAACACTGAAGCTTTCTTT | CASSRLVGAMNTEAFF
NA | TRBJ1-1 | NA | TRBV30 | TGTGCCTGGAGTGTAGCAGCGGGTAACACTGAAGCTTTCTTT | CAWSVAAGNTEAFF